The 31 T cell receptor beta chains given below trace back to one sample, sequenced in a study of shared clonotypes between healthy human individuals. Method: immunoSEQ multiplex PCR; TCRdb's copy keeps in-frame clones and lacks some. The sample records over 700,000 clones, 72% being singletons. The sample was memory CD4+ T cells sorted from blood. Indicated subset: CD45RA-negative fraction. All receptors come from a woman in her twenties or thirties in good health.

The chain uses TRBV18 and TRBJ2-1; D tentatively fits TRBD1 or TRBD2 (5 bases each). The CDR3 is 18 residues long. Trimming took off 5 bases at V and 4 bases at J, with 24 bases between the two ends. Germline CDR1 is KGHSH and CDR2 is LQKENI. The DNA of the CDR3 is TGTGCCAGCTCATTCCGAATCCAAAGCGGACAACGGTACAATGAGCAGTTCTTC. The encoded protein is CASSFRIQSGQRYNEQFF.

The genes are TRBV27 and TRBJ1-1; weak D call: TRBD1 (5 bases). The CDR3 totals 12 residues. CDR1 and CDR2 from the germline V gene are MNHEY and SMNVEV (reference sequence). V lost 9 bases, J lost 3 bases, and 11 bases lay in between. CDR3 in amino acids: CARSTGDTEAFF. CDR3 DNA: TGTGCCAGATCAACAGGTGACACTGAAGCTTTCTTT.

The chain combines TRBV5-1 with TRBJ1-3; TRBD1 matches at 7 bases. The CDR3 length is 13 residues. The germline CDR1 and CDR2 sequences are SGHRS and YFSETQ. The ends lost 4 bases at V and 10 bases at J; junction bases unmatched: 8. The CDR3 DNA sequence: TGCGCCAGCAGCGAGGGGACAGCCCGGACCATATATTTT. Its protein product is CASSEGTARTIYF.

This chain joins TRBV5-1 and TRBJ2-7; D may match TRBD1 or TRBD2 (5 bases each). V dropped 2 bases and J dropped 5 bases, with 14 bases sitting between them. The germline CDR1 and CDR2 sequences are SGHRS and YFSETQ. The length of the CDR3 is 14 residues. CDR3 loop: CASSFGSRGDEQYF. As DNA, the CDR3 is TGCGCCAGCAGCTTTGGCAGCCGAGGGGACGAGCAGTACTTC.

This clone came up once. The chain couples TRBV5-6 to TRBJ2-1; the D is unclear. Trimming removed 4 bases from V and 5 bases from J, with 7 bases in between. The CDR3 contains 12 residues. Per germline, CDR1 SGHDT and CDR2 YYEEEE. This CDR3 reads CASSKSDNEQFF. The DNA of the CDR3 is TGTGCCAGCAGCAAATCCGACAATGAGCAGTTCTTC.

V is TRBV19 and J is TRBJ1-5, with D unclear. V was cut by 5 bases and J by 1 base, with 12 bases left in between. CDR1 is LNHDA and CDR2 is SQIVND in the germline V gene (reference sequence). The CDR3 contains 15 residues. CDR3 in amino acids: CASSVGLFSNQPQHF. DNA of the CDR3: TGTGCCAGTAGTGTTGGCCTATTCAGCAATCAGCCCCAGCATTTT. The entire variable domain, with the rest obtained from reference TRBV19 and TRBJ1-5, is as follows: DGGITQSPKYLFRKEGQNVTLSCEQNLNHDAMYWYRQDPGQGLRLIYYSQIVNDFQKGDIAEGYSVSREKKESFPLTVTSAQKNPTAFYLCASSVGLFSNQPQHFGDGTRLSIL.

V gene TRBV28 combines with J gene TRBJ1-2; D is ambiguous. The CDR3 covers 12 residues. Germline CDR1 and CDR2: MDHEN and SYDVKM. V lost 5 bases, J lost 8 bases, and 12 bases lay in between. The CDR3 protein is CASSPSAGGYTF. CDR3 DNA: TGTGCCAGCAGTCCCTCCGCGGGAGGCTACACCTTC.

The chain combines TRBV5-4 with TRBJ2-1; 8 bases align to TRBD2. The V gene's germline CDR1 is SGHNT and CDR2 YYREEE (reference sequence). J lost 6 bases, V lost 1 base, and 6 bases had no gene match. The CDR3 is made up of 15 amino acids. CDR3: CASSLPSGPFNEQFF. Written as DNA, the CDR3 is TGTGCCAGCAGCTTGCCTAGCGGGCCATTCAATGAGCAGTTCTTC.

The chain combines TRBV2 with TRBJ1-5; tentatively, D is TRBD1 (6 bases). V lost 7 bases, J lost 4 bases, and 17 bases lay in between. This CDR3 spans 15 amino acids. Looked up from germline, CDR1 is SNHLY and CDR2 is FYNNEI. CDR3 sequence reads: CASNPPGASNQPQHF. The CDR3 DNA reads TGTGCCAGCAATCCCCCAGGGGCGAGTAATCAGCCCCAGCATTTT. Looking up the rest from reference TRBV2 and TRBJ1-5 gives the full variable domain: EPEVTQTPSHQVTQMGQEVILRCVPISNHLYFYWYRQILGQKVEFLVSFYNNEISEKSEIFDDQFSVERPDGSNFTLKIRSTKLEDSAMYFCASNPPGASNQPQHFGDGTRLSIL.

This clone was detected once. The chain combines TRBV28 with TRBJ2-7; no definite D call. Trimming shortened V by 5 bases and J by 3 bases, and 8 bases separated the two germline ends. The CDR3 runs 12 residues. Germline V gives CDR1 MDHEN, CDR2 SYDVKM. DNA for the CDR3: TGTGCCAGCAGTAGCAGGTACTACGAGCAGTACTTC. Translation: CASSSRYYEQYF.

The chain links TRBV10-1 to TRBJ2-2, with D possibly being TRBD1 or TRBD2 (5 bases each). The CDR3 length is 16 residues. Trimming removed 0 bases from V and 0 bases from J, with 8 bases in between. Looked up from germline, CDR1 is WNHNN and CDR2 is SYGVQD (reference sequence). The CDR3 bases are TGCGCCAGCAGTGAGTCAGGGACGACGAACACCGGGGAGCTGTTTTTT. Translation gives CASSESGTTNTGELFF.

This sequence joins TRBV6-5 and TRBJ2-5, with 7 bases identical to TRBD1. Germline lookup yields CDR1 MNHEY and CDR2 SVGAGI. CDR3 length: 14 amino acids. V lost 6 bases, J lost 5 bases, and 9 bases stayed unmatched. CDR3 coding DNA: TGTGCCAGCAGCCGCAACAGGGGAAGCGAGACCCAGTACTTC. Its protein product is CASSRNRGSETQYF.

The rearrangement uses TRBV4-2 and TRBJ1-2; D ambiguous. This CDR3 is 15 amino acids long. Germline loops: CDR1 LGHNA, CDR2 YNFKEQ. Trimming cost V 5 bases and J 0 bases, with 13 bases left between them. CDR3 loop: CASSFLTTANYGYTF. CDR3 DNA: TGTGCCAGCAGCTTTCTAACGACCGCTAACTATGGCTACACCTTC.

V and J are TRBV7-9 and TRBJ2-7; 10 positions agree with TRBD2. CDR3 length equals 15 residues. The trim removed 4 bases at V and 0 bases at J, leaving 3 bases unmatched. The germline V gene encodes CDR1 SEHNR and CDR2 FQNEAQ (reference sequence). This chain's CDR3 is CASSSGLAFSYEQYF. The CDR3 DNA follows: TGTGCCAGCAGCTCGGGACTAGCGTTCTCCTACGAGCAGTACTTC.

This clone was counted between two and nine times. The J gene is TRBJ2-5, the V gene TRBV7-2; 10 bases match TRBD2. The CDR3 has 18 amino acids. J was trimmed by 5 bases and V by 5 bases; bases with no gene match: 17. CDR1 and CDR2 (germline): SGHTA, FQGNSA. CDR3 protein: CASSPGGLAGGSGETQYF. CDR3 nucleotides: TGTGCCAGCAGCCCAGGGGGCTTAGCGGGAGGCTCGGGGGAGACCCAGTACTTC.

DNA of the CDR3: TGTGCCAGCAGTTTATCTAGCGGGAGGGCAGGAGATACGCAGTATTTT. It translates to CASSLSSGRAGDTQYF. The rearrangement uses TRBV28 and TRBJ2-3; 12 nucleotides agree with TRBD2. The V gene end was trimmed by 1 base and the J gene end by 5 bases; junction bases not matched to a gene: 4. CDR1 is MDHEN, CDR2 SYDVKM, per germline. This CDR3 comprises 16 residues.

This clone was seen just once. The rearrangement links TRBV27 to TRBJ2-3; a weak D match, TRBD2 (7 bases). The CDR3 is made up of 15 amino acids. Looked up from germline, CDR1 is MNHEY and CDR2 is SMNVEV (reference sequence). The V and J ends lost 5 bases and 2 bases respectively, with 14 bases between them. CDR3 sequence: CASSTAGDYTDTQYF. CDR3 bases: TGTGCCAGCAGTACGGCAGGGGACTACACAGATACGCAGTATTTT.

This clone was counted ten times or more. The chain couples TRBV19 to TRBJ1-1, with D perhaps matching TRBD1 (6 bases). Germline values: CDR1 LNHDA, CDR2 SQIVND (reference sequence). V lost 3 bases, J lost 0 bases, and 11 bases lay in between. The CDR3 is 15 amino acids. For the CDR3, the DNA is TGTGCCAGTAGTATCGGGCGGGGGCTGAACACTGAAGCTTTCTTT. Translating gives CASSIGRGLNTEAFF.

V is TRBV11-2 and J is TRBJ2-6; D is unclear. Trimming shortened V by 6 bases and J by 2 bases, and 5 bases separated the two germline ends. Looked up from germline, CDR1 is SGHAT and CDR2 is FQNNGV. The CDR3 has 13 amino acids. The CDR3 nucleotides are TGTGCCAGCAGATCTACTGGGGCCAACGTCCTGACTTTC. It is translated as CASRSTGANVLTF.

This chain joins TRBV27 and TRBJ2-2, with 14 bases matching TRBD2. The V and J ends lost 6 bases and 6 bases, in that order; junction bases with no gene match: 3. CDR3 length equals 15 residues. Per the germline V gene, CDR1 is MNHEY and CDR2 is SMNVEV (reference sequence). The CDR3 protein is CASRRGLAGAGELFF. CDR3 nucleotides: TGTGCCAGCAGGAGGGGACTAGCGGGAGCCGGGGAGCTGTTTTTT.

The rearrangement uses TRBV5-6 and TRBJ2-1; D gene uncertain. Per the germline V gene, CDR1 is SGHDT and CDR2 is YYEEEE. V lost 1 base and J lost 6, with 2 bases in between. The CDR3 contains 11 residues. In nucleotides, the CDR3 is TGTGCCAGCAGCTTGAGCAATGAGCAGTTCTTC. Encoded protein: CASSLSNEQFF.

The chain uses TRBV5-5 and TRBJ2-2, with D unclear. The ends were cut back, 0 bases at V and 7 bases at J, with 13 bases in the middle. Germline lookup yields CDR1 SGHKS and CDR2 YYEKEE (reference sequence). This CDR3 has 15 residues. CDR3 in amino acids: CASSLGVGFDGELFF. DNA for the CDR3: TGTGCCAGCAGCTTGGGGGTAGGGTTCGACGGGGAGCTGTTTTTT.

This chain links TRBV5-1 with TRBJ1-2; D gene ambiguous. This CDR3 comprises 12 residues. Trimming took off 4 bases at V and 8 bases at J, with 12 bases between the two ends. Germline CDR1 reads SGHRS; CDR2 reads YFSETQ. CDR3 residues: CASSPTAGGYTF. CDR3 bases: TGCGCCAGCAGCCCTACGGCTGGGGGCTACACCTTC.

V is TRBV28 and J is TRBJ1-5; maybe TRBD1 (5 bases). The V gene's germline CDR1 is MDHEN and CDR2 SYDVKM. The CDR3 consists of 12 residues. The ends were cut back, 4 bases at V and 11 bases at J, with 12 bases in the middle. CDR3 protein: CASSSGAGTQHF. The DNA for the CDR3 is TGTGCCAGCAGTTCTGGGGCGGGGACCCAGCATTTT.

This chain connects TRBV9 to TRBJ1-5; D might be TRBD1 (6 bases). The V end was cut by 3 bases, the J end by 5 bases, with 18 bases between. Germline V gene data show CDR1 as SGDLS and CDR2 as YYNGEE. CDR3 size: 16 residues. CDR3 in DNA: TGTGCCAGCAGCGCTGGGGGTTGGACAGCCGATCAGCCCCAGCATTTT. Translating gives CASSAGGWTADQPQHF.

This clone appeared a few times. The chain employs TRBV7-9 and TRBJ2-5; TRBD1 matches 10 bases. Near its end, the DNA agrees better with TRBJ2-7, so the J call may be wrong. Germline CDR1 and CDR2: SEHNR and FQNEAQ (reference sequence). The CDR3 runs to 15 residues. CDR3 protein: CASSSGQGKYDEQYF. The DNA of the CDR3 is TGTGCCAGCAGCTCGGGACAGGGGAAGTACGACGAGCAGTACTTC.

The chain joins TRBV7-2 to TRBJ1-1; D gene ambiguous. The CDR3 loop spans 15 amino acids. Trimming shortened V by 5 bases and J by 4 bases, and 17 bases separated the two germline ends. Germline V gene sequence: CDR1 SGHTA, CDR2 FQGNSA. DNA of the CDR3: TGTGCCAGCAGCCCCTTAGTTCTGATTAGCACTGAAGCTTTCTTT. As protein: CASSPLVLISTEAFF. The full variable domain, its missing parts supplied by reference TRBV7-2 and TRBJ1-1, is GAGVSQSPSNKVTEKGKDVELRCDPISGHTALYWYRQSLGQGLEFLIYFQGNSAPDKSGLPSDRFSAERTGGSVSTLTIQRTQQEDSAVYLCASSPLVLISTEAFFGQGTRLTVV.

The chain links TRBV27 to TRBJ2-3; D may be TRBD2 (6 bases). V lost 5 bases and J 4 bases, leaving 13 bases between the germline ends. The germline CDR1 and CDR2 sequences are MNHEY and SMNVEV (reference sequence). CDR3 length: 14 residues. This CDR3 is CASSLFGEADTQYF. The CDR3 DNA reads as TGTGCCAGCAGTCTTTTCGGGGAGGCAGATACGCAGTATTTT.

The chain recombines TRBV5-4 with TRBJ2-1; tentative D call: TRBD2 (6 bases). The CDR3 totals 14 residues. The V and J ends lost 5 bases and 12 bases respectively, with 21 bases between them. The germline CDR1 and CDR2 sequences are SGHNT and YYREEE (reference sequence). Written as DNA, the CDR3 is TGTGCCAGCAGATCTAGCGATTCCGCAATGGGGCAGTTCTTC. Protein: CASRSSDSAMGQFF.

The chain is built from TRBV2 and TRBJ2-3; 7 bases line up with TRBD2. Germline V gene sequence: CDR1 SNHLY, CDR2 FYNNEI. This CDR3 spans 14 amino acids. V lost 10 bases to trimming and J lost 4 bases; unmatched junction nucleotides: 11. The CDR3 here is CATATAGWADTQYF. CDR3 sequence (DNA): TGTGCCACCGCTACAGCGGGGTGGGCAGATACGCAGTATTTT.

The J gene is TRBJ2-1, the V gene TRBV11-2; a weak D match, TRBD2 (5 bases). Germline CDR1 and CDR2: SGHAT and FQNNGV. V was trimmed by 6 bases and J by 7 bases, leaving 22 bases between them. This CDR3 has 16 residues. CDR3 region: CASSRAATRTGNEQFF. CDR3 in DNA: TGTGCCAGCAGTCGAGCGGCGACACGCACCGGGAATGAGCAGTTCTTC. The full variable domain, rest sourced from reference TRBV11-2 and TRBJ2-1, is EAGVAQSPRYKIIEKRQSVAFWCNPISGHATLYWYQQILGQGPKLLIQFQNNGVVDDSQLPKDRFSAERLKGVDSTLKIQPAKLEDSAVYLCASSRAATRTGNEQFFGPGTRLTVL.